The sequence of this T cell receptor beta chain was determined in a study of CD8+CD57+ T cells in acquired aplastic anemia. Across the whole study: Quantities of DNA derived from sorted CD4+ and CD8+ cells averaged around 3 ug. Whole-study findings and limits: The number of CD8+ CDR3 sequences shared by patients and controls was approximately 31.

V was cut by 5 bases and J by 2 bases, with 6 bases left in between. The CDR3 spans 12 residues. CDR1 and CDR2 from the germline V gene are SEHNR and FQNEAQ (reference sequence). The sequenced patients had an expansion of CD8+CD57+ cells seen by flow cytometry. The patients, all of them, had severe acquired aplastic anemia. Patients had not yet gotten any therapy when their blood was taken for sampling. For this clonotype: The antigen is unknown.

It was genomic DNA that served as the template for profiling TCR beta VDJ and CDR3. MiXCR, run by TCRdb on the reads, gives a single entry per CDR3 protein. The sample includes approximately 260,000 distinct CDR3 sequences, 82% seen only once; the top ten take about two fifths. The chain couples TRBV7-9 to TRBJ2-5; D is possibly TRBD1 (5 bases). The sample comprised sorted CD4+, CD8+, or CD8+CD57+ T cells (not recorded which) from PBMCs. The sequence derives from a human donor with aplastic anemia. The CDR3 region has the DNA TGTGCCAGCAGCGACAGACAAGAGACCCAGTACTTC. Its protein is CASSDRQETQYF.